One and the same sample provided the 9 T cell receptor beta chains below, sequenced in a study of blood T cell repertoires in COVID-19. Some clones are missing from TCRdb's copy, which holds only in-frame ones; the method was immunoSEQ multiplex PCR. The sample gives tens of thousands of clones, about 70% of which show up once; around 10% is in the top ten. Input material: peripheral blood. The receptors originated from a woman in her 70s with acute or convalescent COVID-19.

This clone was seen more than once but under ten times. V gene TRBV5-1 combines with J gene TRBJ1-2; maybe TRBD1 (6 bases). Looked up from germline, CDR1 is SGHRS and CDR2 is YFSETQ. The V end lost 5 bases, the J end lost 3 bases, and 17 bases lay between the germline ends. The CDR3 totals 15 residues. CDR3 amino acids: CASSSHPGVDYGYTF. Written as DNA, the CDR3 is TGCGCCAGCAGTTCGCACCCAGGGGTGGACTATGGCTACACCTTC.

The chain combines TRBV7-2 with TRBJ2-3; 11 bases fit TRBD1. Germline trimming cut 9 bases from V and 4 bases from J; bases unmatched to any gene: 3. There are 13 residues in the CDR3. Germline lookup yields CDR1 SGHTA and CDR2 FQGNSA. The CDR3 protein is CASKDRGPDTQYF. The DNA of the CDR3 is TGTGCCAGTAAGGACAGGGGGCCAGATACGCAGTATTTT.

The V call is TRBV7-2, the J call TRBJ2-5, with D tentatively TRBD2 (5 bases). This CDR3 region has 16 residues. Germline CDR1 is SGHTA and CDR2 is FQGNSA. V lost 4 bases and J 5 bases, leaving 20 bases between the germline ends. The CDR3 reads CASSSTLSAPGETQYF. Written as DNA, the CDR3 is TGTGCCAGCAGCTCAACCTTAAGCGCTCCGGGGGAGACCCAGTACTTC.

The J gene is TRBJ2-2, the V gene TRBV7-2; the D gene is possibly TRBD1 (6 bases). The V gene lost 3 bases and the J gene lost 7 bases, with 12 bases spanning the gap. Germline V CDR1 and CDR2: SGHTA, FQGNSA. The CDR3 has 14 residues. The CDR3 DNA reads as TGTGCCAGCAGCTTGGCAGGGGTTAGCGGGGAGCTGTTTTTT. Its translation is CASSLAGVSGELFF.

The V and J genes are TRBV6-5 and TRBJ2-1; D is possibly TRBD1 (7 bases). The CDR3 contains 15 residues. V dropped 3 bases and J dropped 10 bases, with 19 bases sitting between them. CDR1 and CDR2 from the germline V gene are MNHEY and SVGAGI. This CDR3 is CASSYSRGRPLEQFF. CDR3 nucleotides: TGTGCCAGCAGTTATTCCAGGGGGAGGCCTTTAGAGCAGTTCTTC.

This clone was counted between two and nine times. The rearrangement uses TRBV6-5 and TRBJ2-7; TRBD2 agrees at 9 bases. The CDR3 is 15 residues long. V trimming: 4 bases; J trimming: 5 bases; junction bases outside the gene matches: 9. Looked up from germline, CDR1 is MNHEY and CDR2 is SVGAGI. CDR3 bases: TGTGCCAGCAGTTCCATTAGCGGGAGTTTTAACGAGCAGTACTTC. This gives the protein CASSSISGSFNEQYF.

V is TRBV28 and J is TRBJ2-7, with D perhaps matching TRBD1 (6 bases). The germline gives CDR1 MDHEN, CDR2 SYDVKM. The ends were cut back, 6 bases at V and 6 bases at J, with 12 bases in the middle. This CDR3 has 12 residues. The CDR3 DNA sequence: TGTGCCAGCAGACTTACAGGGTCCGAGCAGTACTTC. Translating it yields CASRLTGSEQYF.

This clone has a handful of counts. The chain links TRBV28 to TRBJ1-5; 8 nucleotides align to TRBD1. Germline V CDR1 and CDR2: MDHEN, SYDVKM. The CDR3 has 15 residues. V lost 4 bases, J lost 3 bases, and 5 bases stayed unmatched. The CDR3 region is CASSSGQVFNQPQHF. CDR3 nucleotide sequence: TGTGCCAGCAGTTCGGGACAGGTCTTCAATCAGCCCCAGCATTTT.

This chain joins TRBV3-1 (or the pseudogene TRBV3-2) and TRBJ1-3; D remains unclear. Germline V gene data show CDR1 as LGHDT and CDR2 as YNNKEL (reference sequence). This CDR3 spans 13 amino acids. Trimming removed 4 bases from V and 0 bases from J, with 4 bases in between. The CDR3 loop is CASSPNSGNTIYF. As DNA, the CDR3 is TGTGCCAGCAGCCCCAACTCTGGAAACACCATATATTTT.